The 10 T cell receptor beta chains below come from one sample, sequenced in a study of identical twins. TCRdb independently ran MiXCR on the 5' RACE reads; one entry per CDR3 protein. The sample includes 200,000 to 250,000 distinct CDR3 sequences, about 13% seen only once; the top ten take about 4.1%. The sample was also reused in another study, on yellow fever vaccine responses in identical twins.

Input material: memory (CD45RO+) T cells sorted from blood. The receptors shown here come from a woman under 30 in good health.

This clonotype was seen a handful of times. The chain combines TRBV3-1 with TRBJ2-6; 9 bases agree with TRBD1. The germline CDR1 and CDR2 sequences are LGHDT and YNNKEL (reference sequence). The CDR3 has 20 residues. The V and J ends lost 2 bases and 3 bases, in that order; junction bases with no gene match: 14. CDR3 nucleotide sequence: TGTGCCAGCAGCCAAACCTCCGGGACAGGGAGGGTCTATGGGGCCAACGTCCTGACTTTC. This encodes CASSQTSGTGRVYGANVLTF.

This clonotype appeared many times. The chain employs TRBV6-2 or TRBV6-3 and TRBJ1-1; 7 bases are a match to TRBD1. The CDR3 covers 14 residues. Trimming took 6 bases from V and 0 from J; bases not matched to a gene: 4. The germline gives CDR1 MNHEY, CDR2 SVGEGT. The chain's CDR3 is CASRNDRVNTEAFF. DNA of the CDR3: TGTGCCAGCAGAAACGACAGGGTGAACACTGAAGCTTTCTTT.

There are many counts of this clonotype. This chain connects TRBV29-1 to TRBJ1-1; D is ambiguous. V lost 4 bases, J lost 4 bases, and 7 bases lay in between. The CDR3 has 11 amino acids. Germline lookup yields CDR1 SQVTM and CDR2 ANQGSEA. Written as DNA, the CDR3 is TGCAGCGTTGGGTCGGGCACTGAAGCTTTCTTT. This gives the protein CSVGSGTEAFF.

This chain uses TRBV27 with TRBJ2-3; 8 bases agree with TRBD2. The CDR3 runs to 16 residues. CDR1 is MNHEY and CDR2 is SMNVEV in the germline V gene (reference sequence). J was trimmed by 2 bases and V by 3 bases; bases with no gene match: 7. The CDR3 DNA is TGTGCCAGCAGTTTCTTCGCGGGAGGTACCACAGATACGCAGTATTTT. Translation gives CASSFFAGGTTDTQYF.

This clonotype was counted many times. This chain links TRBV4-3 with TRBJ2-7, with D possibly matching TRBD1 (6 bases). CDR1 and CDR2 (germline): LGHNA, YSLEER. Trimming took off 3 bases at V and 7 bases at J, with 22 bases between the two ends. CDR3 length: 16 amino acids. CDR3 region: CASSHIPSLGGTEQYF. CDR3 coding DNA: TGCGCCAGCAGCCACATCCCCTCCTTAGGGGGTACAGAGCAGTACTTC.

This clonotype has only a few counts. The chain joins TRBV5-6 to TRBJ1-3, with 7 bases fitting TRBD1. The germline CDR1 and CDR2 sequences are SGHDT and YYEEEE. This CDR3 is 15 amino acids long. V dropped 5 bases and J dropped 0; count of bases not matched to a gene: 5. Here the CDR3 DNA reads TGTGCCAGCAGACGACAGGGCTTCTCTGGAAACACCATATATTTT. Its protein is CASRRQGFSGNTIYF.

In its sample, this clonotype was seen many times. V usage is TRBV12-3 or TRBV12-4 and J usage is TRBJ2-5, with no clear D. Trimming stripped 4 bases from V and 3 bases from J, with 9 bases between. The CDR3 spans 13 residues. As DNA, the CDR3 is TGTGCCAGCAGTTCCCGGTCCAAAGAGACCCAGTACTTC. Residues: CASSSRSKETQYF.

With regard to this clonotype: A much larger clone sits a single nucleotide away, making a read error possible. V and J are TRBV20-1 and TRBJ2-1; 9 bases line up with TRBD1. The junction had 5 bases not matched to a gene; V was cut back by 3 bases and J by 5 bases. CDR3 size: 14 residues. CDR1 and CDR2 (germline): DFQATT, SNEGSKA (reference sequence). The CDR3 reads CSASWDRDDNEQFF. The CDR3 nucleotides read TGCAGTGCTAGTTGGGACAGGGACGACAATGAGCAGTTCTTC.

Here the CDR3 reads CATSDLQGGVQETQYF. CDR3 sequence (DNA): TGTGCCACCAGTGATTTGCAAGGCGGGGTACAAGAGACCCAGTACTTC. The V call is TRBV24-1, the J call TRBJ2-5; weak D call: TRBD2 (6 bases). Trimming removed 0 bases from V and 2 bases from J, with 12 bases in between. The CDR3 has 16 residues. Per the germline V gene, CDR1 is KGHDR and CDR2 is SFDVKD.

This clonotype was picked up many times. The chain combines TRBV28 with TRBJ1-5, with 12 bases that match TRBD1. The CDR3 is 13 amino acids. Germline CDR1 and CDR2: MDHEN and SYDVKM. V lost 8 bases, J lost 7 bases, and 3 bases stayed unmatched. The CDR3 region is CASWDRGRQPQHF. In nucleotides, the CDR3 is TGTGCCAGCTGGGACAGGGGGCGGCAGCCCCAGCATTTT.